These T cell receptor beta chains were read from a single sample in a study of blood T cell repertoires in COVID-19. Here immunoSEQ multiplex PCR was the method, and the copy in TCRdb shows in-frame clones only, minus some. The sample contains 150,000 or so clones, roughly 90% of which appear only once. The source material was PBMCs or T cells enriched from blood (not recorded which). All receptors come from a woman between 40 and 55 years old who had been exposed to COVID-19. Each CDR3 is given with its conserved first and last residue.

TRBV5-1	TRBJ1-4	CASSLGSGAEKLFF
TRBV5-1	TRBJ2-3	CASSHKSGGVSTDTQYF
TRBV7-7	TRBJ2-3	CASSLGAGGSTDTQYF
TRBV2	TRBJ1-1	CASKVQGMNTEAFF
TRBV6-5	TRBJ2-7	CAARTGRNEQYF
TRBV18	TRBJ2-7	CASSSTGGYEQYF
TRBV9	TRBJ2-7	CASSELDPRSYEQYF
TRBV5-1	TRBJ2-7	CASSTGYEQYF
TRBV18	TRBJ1-2	CASESGQGLYGYTF
TRBV28	TRBJ1-1	CASTEGASTEAFF
TRBV4-1	TRBJ1-5	CASSQEGGLSNQPQHF
TRBV27	TRBJ1-1	CASGTGLITEAFF
TRBV29-1	TRBJ1-1	CSVEDRVYTEAFF
TRBV5-1	TRBJ2-1	CASSPPTSGTSSEQFF
TRBV5-1	TRBJ2-5	CASSLASGETQYF
TRBV6-2/TRBV6-3	TRBJ1-5	CASSYSRTGINQPQHF
TRBV11-3	TRBJ2-4	CASSTGGHGENIQYF
TRBV11-2	TRBJ2-1	CASSDINSGSRNEQFF
TRBV6-5	TRBJ2-5	CASSRGTGKETQYF
TRBV19	TRBJ2-1	CASGQSEQFF
TRBV7-2	TRBJ2-7	CASSNIAGEVYEQYF
TRBV15	TRBJ1-5	CATSRDGEGANSNQPQHF
TRBV7-9	TRBJ2-2	CASSLSGGRGTGELFF
TRBV11-2	TRBJ1-1	CASSPHRGVTEAFF
TRBV25-1	TRBJ2-5	CASKGGETQYF
TRBV2	TRBJ1-5	CASRGGVPNQPQHF
TRBV12-3/TRBV12-4	TRBJ1-1	CASRLTGNTEAFF
TRBV9	TRBJ2-7	CASSVDGRGSTPGLAGQEQYF
TRBV6-1	TRBJ1-4	CASSEVWTYNEKLFF
TRBV18	TRBJ2-7	CASSPPGFGVVYEQYF
TRBV15	TRBJ2-7	CATSKLGDYEQYF
TRBV2	TRBJ1-2	CASTWDSGYGYTF
TRBV4-1	TRBJ2-1	CASSPEGTKGYNEQFF
TRBV12-3/TRBV12-4	TRBJ2-1	CASSNRGNEQFF
TRBV29-1	TRBJ2-3	CSVELDRGRGDTQYF
TRBV5-6	TRBJ1-5	CASSQGALSNQPQHF
TRBV25-1	TRBJ2-2	CASSARRSGTGELFF
TRBV18	TRBJ1-5	CASSPGQGQPQHF
TRBV7-8	TRBJ2-3	CASSRAADTQYF
TRBV4-1	TRBJ2-7	CASSQGPQGLAGEQYF
TRBV28	TRBJ2-3	CASSVRTTTDTQYF
TRBV12-3/TRBV12-4	TRBJ1-2	CASRGQGDYGYTF
TRBV3-1/TRBV3-2	TRBJ2-7	CASSQYYEQYF
TRBV7-2	TRBJ2-3	CASSTAGASGSRDTQYF
TRBV6-5	TRBJ1-5	CASSLQGNQPQHF
TRBV19	TRBJ2-1	CASSIGQGTYNEQFF
TRBV6-2/TRBV6-3	TRBJ1-2	CASSRGQGGYTF
TRBV11-2	TRBJ2-7	CASSLRSRVGGVLEQYF
TRBV6-6	TRBJ1-2	CASSFDRNGYTF